These 27 T cell receptor beta chains were sequenced from one sample in a study of spatial heterogeneity in lung cancer. Whole-study results and caveats: Tumoral mutation counts were tracked by counts of expanded intratumoral alpha and beta TCRs.

This sample's time point: sample taken at primary tumor resection. TCRdb processed the 5' RACE reads anew with MiXCR; each CDR3 protein has one entry. The table includes about 20,000 distinct CDR3 sequences, approximately 8.3% detected once. No cognate antigen is known for these TCRs. The sample consisted of lung tumor tissue, taken at surgery. All receptors derive from a male donor with early-stage non-small cell lung cancer.

This clonotype was detected a few times. J is TRBJ1-1 and V is TRBV7-2, with D perhaps matching TRBD1 (5 bases). The CDR3 contains 15 residues. Germline V CDR1 and CDR2: SGHTA, FQGNSA. Deletions cut 7 bases from V and 1 base from J, with 16 bases between. CDR3 amino acids: CASIPMGRGNTEAFF. Here the CDR3 DNA reads TGTGCCAGCATCCCAATGGGGAGGGGGAACACTGAAGCTTTCTTT.

V usage is TRBV19 and J usage is TRBJ2-3; D is unclear. The CDR3 has 14 residues. Germline assignment: CDR1 LNHDA and CDR2 SQIVND (reference sequence). The V end was cut by 3 bases, the J end by 2 bases, with 9 bases between. The CDR3 spells CASSIGGITDTQYF. DNA of the CDR3: TGTGCCAGTAGTATCGGTGGGATCACAGATACGCAGTATTTT.

This clonotype was counted ten times or more. The V and J genes are TRBV4-2 and TRBJ1-5; D is uncertain. The CDR3 is 17 residues long. V was trimmed by 5 bases and J by 2 bases, leaving 19 bases between them. The germline gives CDR1 LGHNA, CDR2 YNFKEQ. As DNA, the CDR3 is TGTGCCAGCAGCTACCCTCGGAGGAGCCATGGCAATCAGCCCCAGCATTTT. Residues: CASSYPRRSHGNQPQHF.

This clonotype ranks as medium-sized. The rearrangement joins TRBV14 to TRBJ2-1, with 8 positions matching TRBD2. Germline CDR1 and CDR2: SGHDN and FVKESK. The CDR3 has 13 residues. V was clipped by 4 bases and J by 12 bases; unmatched bases: 8. CDR3 sequence: CASSPGLEGVQFF. DNA of the CDR3: TGTGCCAGCAGCCCGGGACTAGAGGGGGTGCAGTTCTTC.

This clonotype appeared many times. It may be a read error: a sequence one base away is much more abundant. V and J are TRBV4-3 and TRBJ1-6; TRBD1 might be the D (6 bases). The CDR3 is 14 amino acids. Germline lookup yields CDR1 LGHNA and CDR2 YSLEER. This CDR3 is CASSLGQGNSPLNF. For the CDR3, the DNA is TGCGCCAGCAGCCTGGGGCAGGGGAATTCACCCCTCAACTTT.

This clonotype was detected many times. The CDR3 sequence: CATSPGGGKTAQYF. The CDR3 DNA sequence: TGTGCCACCAGCCCCGGGGGAGGGAAGACGGCCCAGTACTTC. The gene calls are TRBV15 and TRBJ2-5; TRBD2 matches 7 bases. Per the germline V gene, CDR1 is LNHNV and CDR2 is YYDKDF (reference sequence). The CDR3 consists of 14 residues. The trim removed 5 bases at V and 9 bases at J, leaving 12 bases unmatched. Full variable domain (remainder filled in from reference TRBV15 and TRBJ2-5): DAMVIQNPRYQVTQFGKPVTLSCSQTLNHNVMYWYQQKSSQAPKLLFHYYDKDFNNEADTPDNFQSRRPNTSFCFLDIRSPGLGDTAMYLCATSPGGGKTAQYFGPGTRLLVL.

This chain uses TRBV3-1 with TRBJ2-7; 12 bases map to TRBD1. From germline, CDR1 is LGHDT and CDR2 YNNKEL (reference sequence). Trimming removed 4 bases from V and 5 bases from J; junction bases left unmatched: 9. The CDR3 length is 16 residues. The CDR3 reads CASSPPSGTGGHEQYF. The CDR3 nucleotides are TGTGCCAGCAGCCCACCTTCCGGGACAGGGGGCCACGAGCAGTACTTC.

This clonotype has just a few counts. This rearrangement joins TRBV7-2 to TRBJ2-7; 8 bases are shared with TRBD1. This CDR3 spans 14 amino acids. Losses at the gene ends were 4 bases for V and 2 bases for J; bases not matched to a gene: 4. The germline V gene has CDR1 SGHTA and CDR2 FQGNSA. The CDR3 is CASSYRGNTYEQYF. In DNA form, the CDR3 reads TGTGCCAGCAGCTACAGGGGGAACACCTACGAGCAGTACTTC.

V and J are TRBV7-9 and TRBJ2-5, with D possibly called TRBD1 or TRBD2 (5 bases each). V dropped 2 bases and J dropped 5 bases, with 12 bases sitting between them. This CDR3 has 14 amino acids. CDR1 is SEHNR and CDR2 is FQNEAQ in the germline V gene (reference sequence). CDR3 protein: CASSLRGALETQYF. The CDR3, as DNA: TGTGCCAGCAGCTTACGAGGGGCATTGGAGACCCAGTACTTC.

This clonotype was observed at least ten times. This chain connects TRBV12-3 or TRBV12-4 to TRBJ1-5, with D tentatively TRBD1 (5 bases). There are 14 residues in the CDR3. Trimming left V 3 bases short and J 7 bases short, with 13 bases between. CDR3 coding DNA: TGTGCCAGCAGTTTGGACCGGGGGGGGCAGCCCCAGCATTTT. This encodes CASSLDRGGQPQHF.

This clonotype was found many times. The rearrangement joins TRBV28 to TRBJ2-5, with D perhaps being TRBD1 or TRBD2 (5 bases each). Trimming removed 5 bases at V and 1 base at J, with 14 bases between. The CDR3 spans 15 residues. Germline-derived CDR1 and CDR2 are MDHEN and SYDVKM. For the CDR3, the DNA is TGTGCCAGCAGTCAGGGACCGTCTCTCCAAGAGACCCAGTACTTC. It is translated as CASSQGPSLQETQYF.

In its sample, this clonotype ranks as medium-sized. The chain carries TRBV20-1 and TRBJ1-1, with no clear D. The CDR3 has 12 amino acids. V lost 3 bases and J lost 1, with 6 bases in between. Germline values: CDR1 DFQATT, CDR2 SNEGSKA (reference sequence). The CDR3 spells CSARDGNTEAFF. CDR3 coding DNA: TGCAGTGCTAGGGACGGGAACACTGAAGCTTTCTTT.

The chain combines TRBV6-6 with TRBJ1-5; 10 bases agree with TRBD1. The junction had 9 bases not matched to a gene; V was cut back by 5 bases and J by 5 bases. Germline lookup yields CDR1 MNHNY and CDR2 SVGAGI (reference sequence). The CDR3 totals 16 residues. The CDR3 DNA sequence: TGTGCCAGCAGTGACAGGGGGCGGACTTCTGATCAGCCCCAGCATTTT. The encoded protein is CASSDRGRTSDQPQHF.

This clonotype was picked up many times. This chain links TRBV2 with TRBJ1-1; D uncertain. Germline CDR1 SNHLY, CDR2 FYNNEI. This CDR3 region has 13 residues. V lost 10 bases and J 1 base, leaving 13 bases between the germline ends. The CDR3 reads CANAVRRNTEAFF. CDR3 bases: TGTGCCAACGCCGTCAGACGGAACACTGAAGCTTTCTTT.

This clonotype occurred many times. This chain links TRBV11-2 with TRBJ2-7; TRBD1 aligns across 10 bases. V shed 5 bases and J 5 bases; nucleotides not matched to a gene: 21. The CDR3 contains 19 residues. CDR1 is SGHAT, CDR2 FQNNGV, per germline. CDR3 in amino acids: CASSRPGGTGDPRRNEQYF. CDR3 DNA: TGTGCCAGCAGCCGCCCAGGGGGGACAGGGGATCCCCGAAGGAACGAGCAGTACTTC.

The rearrangement uses TRBV12-3 or TRBV12-4 and TRBJ2-1; 9 nucleotides agree with TRBD2. The V and J ends lost 3 bases and 6 bases, in that order; junction bases with no gene match: 6. The CDR3 is 15 residues long. In DNA form, the CDR3 reads TGTGCCAGCAGTTTGGTGCGGGGGGGACGCAATGAGCAGTTCTTC. Its protein is CASSLVRGGRNEQFF.

The table lists this clonotype with many counts. J is TRBJ2-2 and V is TRBV5-1; 9 positions agree with TRBD1. CDR3 length: 15 residues. Losses at the gene ends were 6 bases for V and 3 bases for J; bases not matched to a gene: 6. CDR1 is SGHRS, CDR2 YFSETQ, per germline. The CDR3 is CASTLRTGDTGELFF. The CDR3 coding sequence is TGCGCCAGCACCCTGAGGACAGGGGACACCGGGGAGCTGTTTTTT.

Judged by abundance, this clonotype is medium-sized. V and J are TRBV2 and TRBJ1-5; 9 bases are shared with TRBD1. The junction had 2 bases not matched to a gene; V was cut back by 4 bases and J by 4 bases. The germline V gene encodes CDR1 SNHLY and CDR2 FYNNEI. This CDR3 comprises 14 residues. This CDR3 reads CASSAGTGNQPQHF. The CDR3 bases are TGTGCCAGCAGTGCCGGGACAGGGAATCAGCCCCAGCATTTT.

This clonotype was found a few times. This sequence joins TRBV7-3 and TRBJ2-1; a weak D match, TRBD1 (5 bases). V shed 6 bases and J shed 2 bases, with 11 bases lying between them. Germline V gene lookup returns CDR1 SGHTA and CDR2 FQGTGA. This CDR3 is built from 14 residues. The CDR3 sequence is CASSAVGPYNEQFF. CDR3 DNA sequence: TGTGCCAGCAGTGCCGTGGGGCCCTACAATGAGCAGTTCTTC.

A word on this clonotype: At one boundary the junction diverges from the germline segment, which might be a read error. This chain uses TRBV18 with TRBJ1-1; perhaps TRBD1 as D (5 bases). The CDR3 has 14 amino acids. Germline assignment: CDR1 KGHSH and CDR2 LQKENI. CDR3 residues: CAGSPRQLNTEAFF. CDR3 sequence (DNA): TGTGCCGGCTCACCAAGACAGCTGAACACTGAAGCTTTCTTT. Combining the CDR3 with reference TRBV18 and TRBJ1-1 gives the whole variable domain NAGVMQNPRHLVRRRGQEARLRCSPMKGHSHVYWYRQLPEEGLKFMVYLQKENIIDESGMPKERFSAEFPKEGPSILRIQQVVRGDSAAYFCAGSPRQLNTEAFFGQGTRLTVV.

This chain links TRBV27 with TRBJ2-3, with D possibly being TRBD2 (7 bases). Germline CDR1 is MNHEY and CDR2 is SMNVEV (reference sequence). The CDR3 is 15 residues long. V was shortened by 3 bases and J by 9 bases, with 19 bases between the two germline ends. CDR3: CASSFGGGGAATQYF. Here the CDR3 DNA reads TGTGCCAGCAGTTTCGGGGGCGGGGGAGCGGCCACGCAGTATTTT.

This clonotype was picked up a small number of times. The J gene is TRBJ2-7, the V gene TRBV20-1, with a tentative D call TRBD1 (6 bases). There are 16 residues in the CDR3. Germline-derived CDR1 and CDR2 are DFQATT and SNEGSKA (reference sequence). Trimming pared 0 bases from V and 1 base from J, leaving 16 bases between. The DNA for the CDR3 is TGCAGTGCTAGAGATTCGGGCCCGACAGGTTCCTACGAGCAGTACTTC. As protein: CSARDSGPTGSYEQYF.

This clonotype was counted between two and nine times. The J gene is TRBJ1-2, the V gene TRBV19; D unresolved. Deletions cut 4 bases from V and 8 bases from J, with 14 bases between. The length of the CDR3 is 13 residues. Per germline, CDR1 LNHDA and CDR2 SQIVND (reference sequence). The CDR3 sequence: CASSTQGWSGYTF. CDR3 nucleotides: TGTGCCAGTAGTACCCAAGGGTGGTCCGGCTACACCTTC.

This clonotype was detected ten times or more. The chain is built from TRBV9 and TRBJ1-3, with no clear D. The CDR3 totals 14 residues. In germline, CDR1 is SGDLS, CDR2 YYNGEE. V was shortened by 4 bases and J by 9 bases, with 17 bases between the two germline ends. The CDR3 reads CASSFRLAGSTIYF. DNA of the CDR3: TGTGCCAGCAGCTTTCGTCTAGCCGGCAGCACCATATATTTT.

This clonotype was counted many times. The gene calls are TRBV2 and TRBJ2-3; TRBD2 matches at 13 bases. Trimming at V came to 5 bases and at J to 1 base, leaving 21 bases not matched to a gene. CDR1 SNHLY and CDR2 FYNNEI come from the germline V gene. The CDR3 is 22 amino acids. CDR3 nucleotides: TGTGCCAGCAGTTCTCCCCCCCTTACTAGCGGGGGGGTCCCCCGGCGCACAGATACGCAGTATTTT. Amino acids: CASSSPPLTSGGVPRRTDTQYF.

In its sample, this clonotype was seen a few times. This chain connects TRBV11-3 to TRBJ2-2; tentatively, D is TRBD2 (5 bases). The CDR3 has 18 residues. The V and J ends lost 0 bases and 0 bases respectively, with 14 bases between them. Germline V CDR1 and CDR2: SGHNT, YENEEA. CDR3 region: CASSLDGLAFANTGELFF. The CDR3 bases are TGTGCCAGCAGCTTAGATGGTTTAGCGTTCGCGAACACCGGGGAGCTGTTTTTT.

The table lists this clonotype with a few counts. This chain uses TRBV13 with TRBJ1-1; tentatively, D is TRBD1 (6 bases). The CDR3 is made up of 14 amino acids. Between the trimmed V and J ends, which lost 3 bases and 4 bases, there was a span of 12 bases. CDR1 and CDR2 from the germline V gene are PRHDT and FYEKMQ (reference sequence). The CDR3 coding sequence is TGTGCCAGCAGCTTCGGGGGGCTGCGCACTGAAGCTTTCTTT. Protein: CASSFGGLRTEAFF.